These 21 T cell receptor beta chains share one sample of origin, sequenced in a study of blood T cell repertoires in COVID-19. The assay was immunoSEQ multiplex PCR, and TCRdb's table has in-frame clones only and misses some. The sample has 190,000 or so clones, roughly 81% seen once. Sample: peripheral blood. These receptors were taken from a woman older than 75 with COVID-19, enrolled during active disease.

This clone was detected a few times. The chain joins TRBV2 to TRBJ1-6; TRBD1 aligns across 7 bases. The CDR3 spans 14 residues. V lost 6 bases and J lost 7; bases outside the gene matches: 6. The germline gives CDR1 SNHLY, CDR2 FYNNEI. DNA of the CDR3: TGTGCCAGCAGGGACAGGAGGGAGAATTCACCCCTCCACTTT. This encodes CASRDRRENSPLHF.

The gene calls are TRBV5-4 and TRBJ2-2; 11 positions match TRBD2. Germline-derived CDR1 and CDR2 are SGHNT and YYREEE (reference sequence). Germline trimming cut 2 bases from V and 2 bases from J; bases unmatched to any gene: 2. CDR3 length: 16 residues. In DNA, the CDR3 is TGTGCCAGCAGCTTCGGGACTAGCGGAAACACCGGGGAGCTGTTTTTT. Encoded protein: CASSFGTSGNTGELFF.

The CDR3 sequence is CASSQRQGFDAEAFF. CDR3 DNA sequence: TGTGCCAGCAGCCAAAGACAGGGCTTTGACGCTGAAGCTTTCTTT. The chain joins TRBV14 to TRBJ1-1; 7 bases match TRBD1. Germline V lookup: CDR1 SGHDN, CDR2 FVKESK. J lost 6 bases, V lost 2 bases, and 9 bases had no gene match. This CDR3 has 15 residues.

DNA of the CDR3: TGCAGCGTTGCCGAGAGCGCGTCCTACGAGCAGTACTTC. Encoded protein: CSVAESASYEQYF. The chain uses TRBV29-1 and TRBJ2-7, with D unresolved. This CDR3 has 13 residues. Trimming removed 4 bases from V and 1 base from J, with 11 bases in between. In germline, CDR1 is SQVTM, CDR2 ANQGSEA.

V gene TRBV5-1 combines with J gene TRBJ1-2; 7 bases align to TRBD1. This CDR3 has 14 residues. The V segment lost 0 bases and the J segment 4 bases; nucleotides outside the gene matches: 3. Germline CDR1 reads SGHRS; CDR2 reads YFSETQ. The CDR3 coding sequence is TGCGCCAGCAGCTTGGAGGGGGCGAGCTATGGCTACACCTTC. Protein: CASSLEGASYGYTF.

The chain links TRBV27 to TRBJ1-5; tentative D call: TRBD1 (6 bases). V was trimmed by 2 bases and J by 11 bases, leaving 13 bases between them. Per the germline V gene, CDR1 is MNHEY and CDR2 is SMNVEV (reference sequence). The CDR3 is 13 residues long. The CDR3 nucleotides read TGTGCCAGCAGTTTACACGAGGGGGAGTCCCAGCATTTT. It codes for CASSLHEGESQHF.

The chain couples TRBV19 to TRBJ2-5; a weak D match, TRBD1 (5 bases). Germline V gives CDR1 LNHDA, CDR2 SQIVND (reference sequence). V gave up 6 bases and J gave up 2 bases, with 10 bases separating them. CDR3 length equals 13 residues. CDR3 in DNA: TGTGCCAGTAGCCCGTACAGGCAAGAGACCCAGTACTTC. Translated, it gives CASSPYRQETQYF.

V is TRBV11-3 and J is TRBJ1-2, with D unresolved. This CDR3 contains 13 residues. V lost 1 base to trimming and J lost 11 bases, with 14 bases between them. Germline assignment: CDR1 SGHNT and CDR2 YENEEA. This CDR3 reads CASSLVGRTRYTF. In nucleotides, the CDR3 is TGTGCCAGCAGCTTAGTAGGGAGGACGAGATACACCTTC.

The rearrangement joins TRBV29-1 to TRBJ2-6; D unclear. Germline values: CDR1 SQVTM, CDR2 ANQGSEA. The CDR3 covers 14 residues. Trimming stripped 4 bases from V and 0 bases from J, with 7 bases between. For the CDR3, the DNA is TGCAGCGTTGCAGGTGGCTCTGGGGCCAACGTCCTGACTTTC. Protein sequence: CSVAGGSGANVLTF.

V usage is TRBV5-4 and J usage is TRBJ2-3; 8 positions agree with TRBD2. Germline-derived CDR1 and CDR2 are SGHNT and YYREEE (reference sequence). The CDR3 loop spans 18 amino acids. J was trimmed by 3 bases and V by 4 bases; bases with no gene match: 16. CDR3 region: CASSAGGQRSHPTDTQYF. The DNA for the CDR3 is TGTGCCAGCAGCGCGGGGGGCCAGCGGTCACACCCTACAGATACGCAGTATTTT.

CDR3 in amino acids: CASSLMRTYEQYF. CDR3 in DNA: TGTGCCAGCAGCTTAATGAGGACCTACGAGCAGTACTTC. The chain has TRBV7-2 and TRBJ2-7; D gene uncertain. The CDR3 length is 13 residues. Per the germline V gene, CDR1 is SGHTA and CDR2 is FQGNSA. Trimming removed 2 bases at V and 2 bases at J, with 7 bases between.

V is TRBV7-9 and J is TRBJ2-7; possibly TRBD2 for D (7 bases). The CDR3 runs 12 residues. Between the trimmed V and J ends, which lost 10 bases and 3 bases, there was a span of 13 bases. Germline V gene sequence: CDR1 SEHNR, CDR2 FQNEAQ (reference sequence). The DNA of the CDR3 is TGTGCCACCCGGGGAGGGGGCTACGAGCAGTACTTC. It translates to CATRGGGYEQYF. The whole variable domain, remainder taken from reference TRBV7-9 and TRBJ2-7, is DTGVSQNPRHKITKRGQNVTFRCDPISEHNRLYWYRQTLGQGPEFLTYFQNEAQLEKSRLLSDRFSAERPKGSFSTLEIQRTEQGDSAMYLCATRGGGYEQYFGPGTRLTVT.

This chain's CDR3 is CASSQEGRSNQPQHF. The CDR3 nucleotides are TGTGCCAGCAGCCAAGAAGGCAGGAGCAATCAGCCCCAGCATTTT. The J gene is TRBJ1-5, the V gene TRBV3-1 (or the pseudogene TRBV3-2); D remains ambiguous. The CDR3 spans 15 residues. Trimming removed 0 bases at V and 1 base at J, with 7 bases between. CDR1 and CDR2 from the germline V gene are LGHDT and YNNKEL (reference sequence).

J is TRBJ2-1 and V is TRBV11-2; D not certain. CDR1 is SGHAT, CDR2 FQNNGV, per germline. V was cut by 1 base and J by 10 bases, with 17 bases left in between. The CDR3 loop spans 15 amino acids. CDR3 protein: CASSLVVLPLGEQFF. The CDR3 DNA reads as TGTGCCAGCAGCTTAGTTGTCCTTCCCTTGGGCGAGCAGTTCTTC.

The rearrangement links TRBV11-2 to TRBJ2-2; D is unresolved. Germline V gene lookup returns CDR1 SGHAT and CDR2 FQNNGV. V lost 4 bases to trimming and J lost 5 bases, with 8 bases between them. The CDR3 has 13 amino acids. CDR3 sequence reads: CASSSKLTGELFF. The CDR3 DNA reads as TGTGCCAGCAGCTCTAAGTTGACCGGGGAGCTGTTTTTT.

The chain combines TRBV10-3 with TRBJ1-2; tentatively, D is TRBD1 (6 bases). This CDR3 contains 15 residues. The germline CDR1 and CDR2 sequences are ENHRY and SYGVKD. The ends were cut back, 3 bases at V and 0 bases at J, with 11 bases in the middle. Here the CDR3 reads CAISDPGDTNYGYTF. In nucleotides, the CDR3 is TGTGCCATCAGTGACCCCGGGGACACTAACTATGGCTACACCTTC.

This clone was seen more than once but under ten times. The chain employs TRBV30 and TRBJ2-5, with D possibly matching TRBD2 (6 bases). Germline V lookup: CDR1 GTSNPN, CDR2 SVGIG (reference sequence). The CDR3 has 13 residues. The ends were cut back, 5 bases at V and 1 base at J, with 11 bases in the middle. The CDR3 nucleotides read TGTGCCTGGGGGACCGGGAGCCAAGAGACCCAGTACTTC. Translation: CAWGTGSQETQYF.

The chain carries TRBV28 and TRBJ2-3, with D possibly TRBD1 on 5 matching bases. Trimming took off 6 bases at V and 0 bases at J, with 10 bases between the two ends. Germline V CDR1 and CDR2: MDHEN, SYDVKM. The CDR3 is 14 residues long. Written as DNA, the CDR3 is TGTGCCAGCAGCTTGACAGCTAGCACAGATACGCAGTATTTT. This sequence encodes CASSLTASTDTQYF.

The chain couples TRBV5-5 to TRBJ1-2; possibly TRBD1 for D (5 bases). Germline loops: CDR1 SGHKS, CDR2 YYEKEE (reference sequence). The CDR3 consists of 14 residues. Trimming stripped 0 bases from V and 7 bases from J, with 13 bases between. CDR3 protein: CASSLVGGAGGYTF. CDR3 bases: TGTGCCAGCAGCTTGGTTGGTGGGGCCGGTGGCTACACCTTC.

This chain connects TRBV7-2 to TRBJ2-1; TRBD2 agrees at 12 bases. With V trimmed by 2 bases and J by 5 bases, 4 bases remained unmatched. In germline, CDR1 is SGHTA, CDR2 FQGNSA. The CDR3 is made up of 16 amino acids. The chain's CDR3 is CASSLLAGGLNNEQFF. The CDR3 DNA reads as TGTGCCAGCAGCTTACTAGCGGGGGGGCTCAACAATGAGCAGTTCTTC.

This chain joins TRBV7-8 and TRBJ2-3; TRBD2 matches 12 bases. The germline CDR1 and CDR2 sequences are SGHVS and FQNEAQ. The CDR3 is 17 amino acids. Trimming took 4 bases from V and 3 from J; bases not matched to a gene: 8. The CDR3 DNA sequence: TGTGCCAGCAGCTCTAGACTAGCGGGAGAGGGGACAGATACGCAGTATTTT. Its protein is CASSSRLAGEGTDTQYF.